This TCR beta chain emerged from a study of cytotoxic CD8 clonotypes in ibrutinib-treated CLL. This clone was detected once. Trimming removed 1 base at V and 7 bases at J, with 13 bases between. The germline V gene encodes CDR1 SEHNR and CDR2 FQNEAQ (reference sequence). The CDR3 has 14 amino acids. Clones were read by immunoSEQ multiplex PCR, and TCRdb kept only the in-frame ones, dropping some. The sample carries about 120,000 clones, approximately 58% recorded once. The sequenced sample was PBMCs, obtained after 24 months of ibrutinib treatment. The chain links TRBV7-9 to TRBJ2-5; D is perhaps TRBD1 (6 bases). This sequence was found in a human donor with chronic lymphocytic leukemia. Here the CDR3 reads CASSLEGGSGTQYF. DNA for the CDR3: TGTGCCAGCAGCTTAGAAGGGGGTTCGGGGACCCAGTACTTC.